The clone carrying this TCR beta chain was found a few times. The assay was immunoSEQ multiplex PCR, and TCRdb's table has in-frame clones only and misses some. The sample has approximately 150,000 clones, 85% seen once. This entry belongs to a study of blood T cell repertoires in COVID-19. The sample taken for sequencing was peripheral blood. The sequence was collected from a woman in her 50s with COVID-19, enrolled during active disease.

The CDR3 protein is CASSPPEGYYEQYF. For the CDR3, the DNA is TGCGCCAGCAGCCCACCAGAGGGATACTACGAGCAGTACTTC. The V and J genes are TRBV4-1 and TRBJ2-7, with a tentative D call TRBD2 (5 bases). Germline-derived CDR1 and CDR2 are MGHRA and YSYEKL. V shed 4 bases and J shed 3 bases, with 13 bases lying between them. This CDR3 comprises 14 residues.